The TCR beta chain described here comes from a study of control samples from healthy donors and cancer patients. The germline V gene has CDR1 WSHSY and CDR2 SAAADI. With 6 bases removed from V and 0 bases from J, the gap between germline ends came to 7 bases. The length of the CDR3 is 13 residues. The method was immunoSEQ multiplex PCR; TCRdb's version includes in-frame clones alone and lacks a portion of them. The sample yields around 120,000 clones, approximately 89% seen once. This sequence originates from a man aged 40-49 years in good health. The sequenced sample consisted of blood. The rearrangement uses TRBV10-2 and TRBJ2-3, with D uncertain. CDR3 bases: TGCGCCAGCAGACTTAGGAGCACAGATACGCAGTATTTT. Its translation: CASRLRSTDTQYF.